The clone carrying this T cell receptor beta chain has ten or more counts. What it recognizes is unknown. Germline V gives CDR1 SGHDT, CDR2 YYEEEE. The CDR3 is 14 amino acids. J gave up 5 bases and V 6 bases, and 9 bases lay outside the gene matches. TCRdb passed the RT-PCR reads through MiXCR, listing each CDR3 protein once. Of 550,000 to 800,000 distinct CDR3 sequences listed, about 15% are singletons. The data stem from a study of response to subunit inactivated influenza vaccine. The study, taken as a whole, reports: Authors proposed each seasonal influenza vaccination draws in few new T cells.

The genes are TRBV5-6 and TRBJ2-5, with TRBD2 matching over 8 bases. This clonotype originated in a man over 45 who received an inactivated influenza vaccine. The sequenced sample was PBMCs from blood, obtained around two weeks before vaccination. CDR3 DNA sequence: TGTGCCAGCAAGGCAACTAGCGGCCGGGAGACCCAGTACTTC. Protein product: CASKATSGRETQYF.